The clone carrying this T cell receptor (beta chain) came up many times. Germline CDR1 and CDR2: SQVTM and ANQGSEA. V lost 6 bases, J lost 7 bases, and 13 bases lay in between. The CDR3 runs 13 residues. Authors of the study amplified TCR beta CDR3 regions from RNA transcripts. First-round RT-PCR with HTBI primers amplified the TCR CDR3 region. Via MiXCR, TCRdb re-called the multiplex PCR reads, giving one row per CDR3 protein. The data hold about 610,000 distinct CDR3 sequences, with around 42% observed a single time. This entry comes from a study of T cells in Graves' hyperthyroidism and ophthalmopathy. The study enrolled patients aged 18 to 65 with newly diagnosed hyperthyroidism of under 2 months' duration. Diagnoses rested on clinical symptoms, serum thyroxine and TRAb, thyroid ultrasound and orbital computed tomography.

This TCR was recovered from a woman in her late teens or twenties with Graves' hyperthyroidism. The V and J genes are TRBV29-1 and TRBJ1-6; tentative D call: TRBD1 (5 bases). The sequenced sample was peripheral blood or thyroid tissue (not recorded which). CDR3 amino acids: CSVKDRDNSPLHF. The CDR3 nucleotides are TGCAGCGTGAAAGACAGAGACAATTCACCCCTCCACTTT.